One and the same sample provided the 18 T cell receptor beta chains below, sequenced in a study of cytomegalovirus exposure and HLA in healthy donors. The PCR made use of 60 Vbeta and 13 Jbeta primers. The assay was immunoSEQ multiplex PCR, and TCRdb's table has in-frame clones only and misses some. Of approximately 40,000 clones in the sample, roughly 88% were seen once. Sequencing was carried out using PBMCs. These receptors all stem from a woman aged 40 to 50 in good health and CMV-seropositive.

The V call is TRBV19, the J call TRBJ2-1; TRBD2 agrees at 7 bases. V was pared by 4 bases and J by 6 bases, with 3 bases of the junction left unmatched. Per germline, CDR1 LNHDA and CDR2 SQIVND (reference sequence). CDR3 length: 13 residues. CDR3 in amino acids: CASSKTSFNEQFF. DNA of the CDR3: TGTGCCAGTAGTAAGACTAGCTTCAATGAGCAGTTCTTC. The full variable domain, rest sourced from reference TRBV19 and TRBJ2-1, is DGGITQSPKYLFRKEGQNVTLSCEQNLNHDAMYWYRQDPGQGLRLIYYSQIVNDFQKGDIAEGYSVSREKKESFPLTVTSAQKNPTAFYLCASSKTSFNEQFFGPGTRLTVL.

This sequence joins TRBV29-1 and TRBJ2-1; possible D gene TRBD1, 6 bases. CDR3 length: 13 amino acids. Trimming removed 4 bases from V and 4 bases from J, with 11 bases in between. CDR1 SQVTM and CDR2 ANQGSEA come from the germline V gene. The DNA for the CDR3 is TGCAGCGTTGTAAGTAGGGGGTACAATGAGCAGTTCTTC. Amino acids: CSVVSRGYNEQFF.

The rearrangement joins TRBV11-2 to TRBJ1-6; TRBD1 is a possible D gene (5 bases). The V and J ends lost 3 bases and 15 bases respectively, with 24 bases between them. The CDR3 has 16 residues. CDR1 and CDR2 from the germline V gene are SGHAT and FQNNGV. The CDR3 DNA reads TGTGCCAGCAGCTTCGGCCACGGGGCTGGGGGAGGAGACCTCCACTTT. It translates to CASSFGHGAGGGDLHF.

This clone appeared a single time. The junction and the germline gene differ at one end; a read error may be behind it. The CDR3 sequence is CASSTRLAGAIDMQYF. CDR3 DNA sequence: TGCGCCAGCAGCACAAGACTAGCGGGGGCCATAGATATGCAGTATTTT. The rearrangement joins TRBV5-1 to TRBJ2-3, with 12 bases aligning to TRBD2. CDR1 SGHRS and CDR2 YFSETQ come from the germline V gene. This CDR3 has 16 amino acids.

This clone is a singleton in its sample. V is TRBV6-6 and J is TRBJ2-5; 10 nucleotides match TRBD2. The better agreement between TRBJ2-7 and the DNA end casts doubt on the J call. CDR3 size: 14 residues. Germline V CDR1 and CDR2: MNHNY, SVGAGI (reference sequence). The CDR3 DNA reads as TGTGGGGAACTAGCGGGGACGTTTGGCCACGAGCAGTACTTC. Its translation is CGELAGTFGHEQYF.

The V call is TRBV4-3, the J call TRBJ2-4, with TRBD1 matching over 8 bases. This CDR3 is 16 amino acids long. CDR1 is LGHNA, CDR2 YSLEER, per germline. V lost 1 base to trimming and J lost 0 bases; unmatched junction nucleotides: 2. The DNA of the CDR3 is TGCGCCAGCAGCCAAGGGACAGGGTTAGCCAAAAACATTCAGTACTTC. This sequence encodes CASSQGTGLAKNIQYF.

In this sample, this clone turned up once. The CDR3 protein is CASSWNGGGARETQYF. As DNA, the CDR3 is TGTGCCAGCAGCTGGAACGGCGGGGGGGCGCGGGAGACCCAGTACTTC. This chain connects TRBV7-9 to TRBJ2-5, with 9 bases that match TRBD2. The CDR3 consists of 16 residues. V lost 4 bases to trimming and J lost 5 bases; unmatched junction nucleotides: 11. Germline V CDR1 and CDR2: SEHNR, FQNEAQ (reference sequence).

J is TRBJ1-4 and V is TRBV30; tentative D call: TRBD1 (5 bases). Germline V CDR1 and CDR2: GTSNPN, SVGIG (reference sequence). This CDR3 is built from 15 residues. Trimming shortened V by 3 bases and J by 8 bases, and 19 bases separated the two germline ends. The CDR3 region is CAWSVNSGLGEKLFF. The CDR3 DNA is TGTGCCTGGAGCGTGAATTCGGGACTGGGGGAAAAACTGTTTTTT.

The chain couples TRBV7-2 to TRBJ1-5; D is undetermined. The CDR3 length is 16 residues. Germline lookup yields CDR1 SGHTA and CDR2 FQGNSA. The V end was cut by 4 bases, the J end by 1 base, with 14 bases between. CDR3 DNA: TGTGCCAGCAGCTCTAGGACTGTTTTGAGCAATCAGCCCCAGCATTTT. It translates to CASSSRTVLSNQPQHF. The full variable domain, its missing parts supplied by reference TRBV7-2 and TRBJ1-5, is GAGVSQSPSNKVTEKGKDVELRCDPISGHTALYWYRQSLGQGLEFLIYFQGNSAPDKSGLPSDRFSAERTGGSVSTLTIQRTQQEDSAVYLCASSSRTVLSNQPQHFGDGTRLSIL.

V usage is TRBV27 and J usage is TRBJ1-1, with 8 bases lining up with TRBD1. Germline V gives CDR1 MNHEY, CDR2 SMNVEV (reference sequence). J lost 7 bases, V lost 3 bases, and 1 base had no gene match. The CDR3 consists of 12 residues. CDR3 sequence: CASSFGQGEAFF. DNA of the CDR3: TGTGCCAGCAGTTTTGGACAGGGTGAAGCTTTCTTT.

This clone showed up just once. V usage is TRBV6-5 and J usage is TRBJ1-2, with 9 bases aligning to TRBD1. The V segment lost 4 bases and the J segment 11 bases; nucleotides outside the gene matches: 8. CDR1 and CDR2 from the germline V gene are MNHEY and SVGAGI. CDR3 length: 13 amino acids. The CDR3 bases are TGTGCCAGCAGTTTACAGGGGGCAAGAGGTTACACCTTC. The encoded protein is CASSLQGARGYTF.

The V and J genes are TRBV5-1 and TRBJ2-7; possibly TRBD1 for D (6 bases). Germline V gene lookup returns CDR1 SGHRS and CDR2 YFSETQ. This CDR3 is built from 13 residues. V lost 6 bases and J 7 bases, leaving 17 bases between the germline ends. CDR3 sequence reads: CASTLGTSGEQYF. DNA of the CDR3: TGCGCCAGCACCCTCGGGACATCGGGGGAGCAGTACTTC.

The genes are TRBV10-2 and TRBJ2-7, with D tentatively TRBD2 (5 bases). The V and J ends lost 3 bases and 0 bases respectively, with 15 bases between them. CDR1 is WSHSY and CDR2 is SAAADI in the germline V gene. This CDR3 is 16 amino acids long. The CDR3 coding sequence is TGCGCCAGCAGTGATCCGAGACGGAGGAGCTCCTACGAGCAGTACTTC. Its protein is CASSDPRRRSSYEQYF.

J is TRBJ2-5 and V is TRBV7-6, with TRBD2 matching over 10 bases. Germline V gene lookup returns CDR1 SGHVS and CDR2 FNYEAQ. J lost 5 bases, V lost 4 bases, and 16 bases had no gene match. There are 18 residues in the CDR3. The CDR3: CASSSRVPLAGGFETQYF. The CDR3 DNA follows: TGTGCCAGCAGCTCCAGGGTACCGTTAGCGGGGGGATTTGAGACCCAGTACTTC.

In this sample, this clone turned up a few times. This rearrangement joins TRBV5-4 to TRBJ2-7; D possibly corresponds to TRBD1 (5 bases). V dropped 4 bases and J dropped 7 bases, with 18 bases sitting between them. The CDR3 spans 14 residues. CDR1 is SGHNT and CDR2 is YYREEE in the germline V gene (reference sequence). As DNA, the CDR3 is TGTGCCAGCAGCCCCGACAGACAGCGTAAAGAGCAGTACTTC. Protein: CASSPDRQRKEQYF.

The CDR3 sequence is CASSLLMGQGAKGYTF. The CDR3 region has the DNA TGTGCCAGCAGCTTACTTATGGGACAGGGGGCAAAGGGCTACACCTTC. The chain combines TRBV5-4 with TRBJ1-2, with 12 bases that match TRBD1. Germline V gene sequence: CDR1 SGHNT, CDR2 YYREEE (reference sequence). Losses at the gene ends were 2 bases for V and 8 bases for J; bases not matched to a gene: 10. The CDR3 contains 16 residues.

V is TRBV10-3 and J is TRBJ2-5, with 10 nucleotides matching TRBD2. The CDR3 has 14 residues. CDR1 is ENHRY and CDR2 is SYGVKD in the germline V gene. Germline trimming cut 11 bases from V and 1 base from J; bases unmatched to any gene: 7. The CDR3 DNA sequence: TGTGCCGCGACTAGCGGGTCCAGCCAAGAGACCCAGTACTTC. The encoded protein is CAATSGSSQETQYF.

The gene calls are TRBV11-3 and TRBJ2-7; 10 bases align to TRBD1. The junction had 4 bases not matched to a gene; V was cut back by 6 bases and J by 5 bases. Germline V gene sequence: CDR1 SGHNT, CDR2 YENEEA. CDR3 length: 13 residues. The CDR3 is CASSPGTGDEQYF. CDR3 in DNA: TGTGCCAGCAGTCCGGGGACAGGGGACGAGCAGTACTTC.